These 14 T cell receptor beta chains came from one sample sequenced in a study of cytomegalovirus exposure and HLA in healthy donors. Use of 60 Vbeta and 13 Jbeta primers characterized the PCR. The table came from immunoSEQ multiplex PCR; TCRdb's copy has only in-frame clones and leaves some out. This repertoire shows 74,000 or so clones, over 70% found once; its top ten account for around 6%. Material: PBMCs. All receptors derive from a male donor in good health and CMV-seropositive.

V gene TRBV6-5 combines with J gene TRBJ1-1, with TRBD1 matching over 7 bases. CDR1 is MNHEY, CDR2 SVGAGI, per germline. The length of the CDR3 is 12 residues. J gave up 9 bases and V 6 bases, and 7 bases lay outside the gene matches. The CDR3 DNA is TGTGCCAGCAGCTCCGACAGGGACAAAGCTTTCTTT. This translates into CASSSDRDKAFF.

CDR3 region: CAISEASGFDEQYF. The CDR3 DNA sequence: TGTGCCATCAGTGAGGCGTCCGGGTTCGACGAGCAGTACTTC. The chain carries TRBV10-3 and TRBJ2-7; no clear D gene. Germline V gene data show CDR1 as ENHRY and CDR2 as SYGVKD. V was pared by 2 bases and J by 5 bases, with 13 bases between. CDR3 length: 14 amino acids.

The gene calls are TRBV5-6 and TRBJ2-5; 10 bases fit TRBD2. CDR1 is SGHDT and CDR2 is YYEEEE in the germline V gene. V lost 0 bases to trimming and J lost 5 bases; unmatched junction nucleotides: 13. The CDR3 sequence is 18 residues long. The CDR3 coding sequence is TGTGCCAGCAGCTTGGATAGGCTAGCGGGGGAGGTCGGGGAGACCCAGTACTTC. Its translation is CASSLDRLAGEVGETQYF. Full variable domain (outside the CDR3, taken from reference TRBV5-6 and TRBJ2-5): DAGVTQSPTHLIKTRGQQVTLRCSPKSGHDTVSWYQQALGQGPQFIFQYYEEEERQRGNFPDRFSGHQFPNYSSELNVNALLLGDSALYLCASSLDRLAGEVGETQYFGPGTRLLVL.

V and J are TRBV5-1 and TRBJ2-5, with 10 positions matching TRBD2. The DNA matches TRBJ2-7 better at its end, which makes the J call doubtful. The CDR3 runs to 17 residues. Germline V gene data show CDR1 as SGHRS and CDR2 as YFSETQ. This CDR3 is CASSPNRAGGLSYEQYF. The CDR3 coding sequence is TGCGCCAGCAGCCCCAACCGAGCGGGGGGGCTCTCCTACGAGCAGTACTTC.

This clone was found once. The J gene is TRBJ2-7, the V gene TRBV7-8; tentative D call: TRBD1 (5 bases). This CDR3 is 16 amino acids long. The ends were cut back, 0 bases at V and 2 bases at J, with 14 bases in the middle. CDR1 and CDR2 (germline): SGHVS, FQNEAQ. CDR3 residues: CASSLALLGRPYEQYF. CDR3 sequence (DNA): TGTGCCAGCAGCTTAGCGCTCCTGGGGCGACCCTACGAGCAGTACTTC.

The chain employs TRBV4-1 and TRBJ2-2; no firm D call. V was shortened by 5 bases and J by 6 bases, with 13 bases between the two germline ends. The V gene's germline CDR1 is MGHRA and CDR2 YSYEKL. The CDR3 runs to 14 residues. This CDR3 reads CASSSLFRAGELFF. The DNA for the CDR3 is TGCGCCAGCAGCTCTCTCTTCCGGGCCGGGGAGCTGTTTTTT.

In this sample, this clone turned up a few times. The chain combines TRBV7-9 with TRBJ2-2; 7 bases match TRBD1. CDR1 SEHNR and CDR2 FQNEAQ come from the germline V gene (reference sequence). Unmatched junction bases numbered 5, after V lost 6 bases and J lost 4 bases. The CDR3 length is 14 residues. The CDR3 DNA reads as TGTGCCAGCAGACGACAGGGCGGCACCGGGGAGCTGTTTTTT. Translated, it gives CASRRQGGTGELFF.

This sequence joins TRBV2 and TRBJ1-4; 10 bases map to TRBD1. Trimming removed 6 bases from V and 7 bases from J; junction bases left unmatched: 2. This CDR3 has 13 amino acids. Germline CDR1 and CDR2: SNHLY and FYNNEI. The CDR3 is CASRGTGVEKLFF. CDR3 coding DNA: TGTGCCAGCAGAGGGACAGGGGTTGAAAAACTGTTTTTT.

The chain has TRBV9 and TRBJ2-7, with TRBD2 matching 9 bases. The J segment lost 0 bases and the V segment lost 3 bases, leaving 4 bases of the junction unmatched. The CDR3 has 15 amino acids. Per germline, CDR1 SGDLS and CDR2 YYNGEE. The CDR3 spells CASSEGLASSYEQYF. In DNA, the CDR3 is TGTGCCAGCAGCGAGGGACTAGCCAGCTCCTACGAGCAGTACTTC.

The chain joins TRBV6-1 to TRBJ2-5; a possible D gene is TRBD2 (7 bases). Trimming stripped 0 bases from V and 8 bases from J, with 16 bases between. CDR3 size: 15 residues. Germline CDR1 and CDR2: MNHNS and SASEGT. The CDR3 DNA reads as TGTGCCAGCAGTGAAGCGCCGGGGAGGGGGGGTACCCAGTACTTC. This encodes CASSEAPGRGGTQYF.

This clone showed up just a few times. This rearrangement joins TRBV18 to TRBJ2-7; TRBD1 matches 7 bases. The CDR3 spans 14 residues. The J segment lost 1 base and the V segment lost 2 bases, leaving 2 bases of the junction unmatched. The germline gives CDR1 KGHSH, CDR2 LQKENI. The CDR3 DNA reads as TGTGCCAGCTCACCAGAGGGACAGTCCTACGAGCAGTACTTC. As protein: CASSPEGQSYEQYF.

CDR3 loop: CASSLLGDAYEQYF. The CDR3 DNA follows: TGTGCCAGCAGCTTGTTGGGAGACGCCTACGAGCAGTACTTC. V gene TRBV11-1 combines with J gene TRBJ2-7; D is perhaps TRBD2 (5 bases). Trimming removed 3 bases from V and 2 bases from J, with 11 bases in between. The CDR3 consists of 14 residues. Germline CDR1 SGHAT, CDR2 FQDESV (reference sequence).

The chain uses TRBV30 and TRBJ1-5; possible D gene TRBD1, 6 bases. The CDR3 runs 16 residues. The V gene's germline CDR1 is GTSNPN and CDR2 SVGIG (reference sequence). V lost 5 bases and J lost 1, with 18 bases in between. The CDR3 loop is CAWLGAGAASNQPQHF. The CDR3 DNA sequence: TGTGCCTGGTTGGGTGCGGGGGCCGCAAGCAATCAGCCCCAGCATTTT. The full variable domain, rest sourced from reference TRBV30 and TRBJ1-5, is SQTIHQWPATLVQPVGSPLSLECTVEGTSNPNLYWYRQAAGRGLQLLFYSVGIGQISSEVPQNLSASRPQDRQFILSSKKLLLSDSGFYLCAWLGAGAASNQPQHFGDGTRLSIL.

The chain recombines TRBV7-8 with TRBJ1-6; D might be TRBD1 (6 bases). V lost 4 bases and J 8 bases, leaving 15 bases between the germline ends. Per the germline V gene, CDR1 is SGHVS and CDR2 is FQNEAQ. The CDR3 loop spans 15 amino acids. In nucleotides, the CDR3 is TGTGCCAGCAGCTCAACCCAGGGGTTTCATTCACCCCTCCACTTT. Translated, it gives CASSSTQGFHSPLHF.